These 25 T cell receptor beta chains were all obtained from the same sample, sequenced in a study of shared clonotypes between healthy human individuals. Profiling relied on immunoSEQ multiplex PCR, and the TCRdb table lists in-frame clones only, not all of them. Here the sample spans roughly 2.5 million clones, 85% to 95% being singletons. The specimen sequenced was naive CD4+ T cells sorted from blood. Subset defined: CD45RA+ positively selected. These receptors were collected from a man between 18 and 29 years old in good health.

DNA for the CDR3: TGTGCCAGCAGCATGGGACAGGGGACTGAAGCTTTCTTT. It encodes CASSMGQGTEAFF. The rearrangement joins TRBV6-6 to TRBJ1-1, with 10 bases fitting TRBD1. Germline CDR1 reads MNHNY; CDR2 reads SVGAGI (reference sequence). This CDR3 has 13 amino acids. The ends lost 6 bases at V and 5 bases at J; junction bases unmatched: 3.

This clone was detected once. The chain has TRBV7-2 and TRBJ2-7; D is perhaps TRBD2 (5 bases). The V end was cut by 5 bases, the J end by 2 bases, with 13 bases between. The CDR3 has 14 amino acids. In germline, CDR1 is SGHTA, CDR2 FQGNSA. The DNA for the CDR3 is TGTGCCAGCAGCCCCGAGGCGGGCCCCTACGAGCAGTACTTC. Amino acid sequence: CASSPEAGPYEQYF.

The rearrangement links TRBV5-1 to TRBJ1-5, with D possibly matching TRBD1 (5 bases). The germline gives CDR1 SGHRS, CDR2 YFSETQ. This CDR3 has 14 residues. V was trimmed by 5 bases and J by 4 bases, leaving 13 bases between them. The CDR3 DNA reads TGCGCCAGCAGTATGGGGACGGAAAATCAGCCCCAGCATTTT. Residues: CASSMGTENQPQHF.

The chain links TRBV25-1 to TRBJ2-5; 8 bases map to TRBD1. The J call is doubtful: the DNA matches TRBJ2-7 better. In germline, CDR1 is MGHDK, CDR2 SYGVNS. The CDR3 spans 15 residues. CDR3: CASRRGQVGSYEQYF. CDR3 nucleotide sequence: TGTGCCAGCCGCCGGGGACAGGTCGGGTCCTACGAGCAGTACTTC.

The chain combines TRBV19 with TRBJ1-1; TRBD1 agrees at 9 bases. The CDR3 sequence is 13 residues long. Losses at the gene ends were 6 bases for V and 6 bases for J; bases not matched to a gene: 5. Germline V CDR1 and CDR2: LNHDA, SQIVND (reference sequence). CDR3 in amino acids: CASRLGQGSEAFF. CDR3 in DNA: TGTGCCAGTAGACTCGGACAGGGGTCTGAAGCTTTCTTT.

The chain employs TRBV6-6 and TRBJ2-5; no firm D call. The CDR3 covers 13 residues. V was clipped by 5 bases and J by 5 bases, with 12 bases between them. CDR1 and CDR2 from the germline V gene are MNHNY and SVGAGI (reference sequence). CDR3 DNA: TGTGCCAGCAGTCTCCGGTCGGCGGAGACCCAGTACTTC. This translates into CASSLRSAETQYF.

The chain links TRBV6-5 to TRBJ1-1; tentatively, D is TRBD1 (5 bases). This CDR3 is built from 15 residues. Germline V gene lookup returns CDR1 MNHEY and CDR2 SVGAGI. Trimming removed 4 bases from V and 2 bases from J, with 14 bases in between. In nucleotides, the CDR3 is TGTGCCAGCAGTTCGGCAGGGAGGGGAAACACTGAAGCTTTCTTT. Amino acids: CASSSAGRGNTEAFF.

The chain couples TRBV27 to TRBJ2-5; the D gene is possibly TRBD1 (7 bases). Germline CDR1 MNHEY, CDR2 SMNVEV (reference sequence). The V and J ends lost 6 bases and 4 bases respectively, with 15 bases between them. This CDR3 spans 14 amino acids. CDR3 nucleotide sequence: TGTGCCAGCAGCGCCCAGGGGGGAGGAGAGACCCAGTACTTC. Translating it yields CASSAQGGGETQYF.

J is TRBJ1-2 and V is TRBV4-3; D is undetermined. Per the germline V gene, CDR1 is LGHNA and CDR2 is YSLEER. V shed 1 base and J shed 8 bases, with 14 bases lying between them. CDR3 size: 14 residues. CDR3 protein: CASSQVLAGGGYTF. The DNA for the CDR3 is TGCGCCAGCAGCCAAGTCCTGGCAGGAGGGGGCTACACCTTC.

The gene calls are TRBV6-1 and TRBJ1-1; the match to TRBD1 covers 9 bases. In germline, CDR1 is MNHNS, CDR2 SASEGT. The CDR3 covers 15 residues. V gave up 5 bases and J gave up 7 bases; unmatched junction bases: 11. CDR3 protein: CASSSRDRDVSEAFF. The CDR3 nucleotides are TGTGCCAGCAGTAGTCGGGACAGGGATGTCAGTGAAGCTTTCTTT.

The sample holds a few counts of this clone. This sequence joins TRBV29-1 and TRBJ1-5; 7 nucleotides line up with TRBD1. The CDR3 sequence is 14 residues long. Germline V CDR1 and CDR2: SQVTM, ANQGSEA. The V and J ends lost 6 bases and 0 bases, in that order; junction bases with no gene match: 5. CDR3 protein: CSVLTGVSNQPQHF. DNA for the CDR3: TGCAGCGTACTAACAGGGGTTAGCAATCAGCCCCAGCATTTT.

Here the CDR3 reads CASSWRHRGEKLFF. The CDR3 DNA sequence: TGTGCCAGCAGCTGGCGACACAGAGGTGAAAAACTGTTTTTT. The chain couples TRBV7-2 to TRBJ1-4; D unclear. The CDR3 consists of 14 residues. Trimming cost V 4 bases and J 7 bases, with 13 bases left between them. Germline CDR1 and CDR2: SGHTA and FQGNSA. The full variable domain, rest sourced from reference TRBV7-2 and TRBJ1-4, is GAGVSQSPSNKVTEKGKDVELRCDPISGHTALYWYRQSLGQGLEFLIYFQGNSAPDKSGLPSDRFSAERTGGSVSTLTIQRTQQEDSAVYLCASSWRHRGEKLFFGSGTQLSVL.

The chain uses TRBV28 and TRBJ1-6, with 8 bases fitting TRBD1. This CDR3 comprises 17 residues. V lost 7 bases, J lost 7 bases, and 15 bases stayed unmatched. Germline V CDR1 and CDR2: MDHEN, SYDVKM. DNA of the CDR3: TGTGCCAGCACTCCGGGACAGGCCCTTAGGGTAAATTCACCCCTCCACTTT. Translated, it gives CASTPGQALRVNSPLHF.

The chain carries TRBV4-1 and TRBJ2-1, with D perhaps TRBD2 (6 bases). CDR1 and CDR2 from the germline V gene are MGHRA and YSYEKL. Trimming shortened V by 3 bases and J by 7 bases, and 19 bases separated the two germline ends. This CDR3 contains 16 residues. The CDR3 bases are TGCGCCAGCAGCCACGCCCGGACTACGGTGGGGAATGAGCAGTTCTTC. Amino acids: CASSHARTTVGNEQFF.

The chain carries TRBV2 and TRBJ1-2; TRBD1 agrees at 8 bases. J lost 4 bases, V lost 4 bases, and 8 bases had no gene match. The CDR3 length is 15 residues. Germline V CDR1 and CDR2: SNHLY, FYNNEI. The CDR3 coding sequence is TGTGCCAGCAGTGTCGACAGGGGTATGGTCTATGGCTACACCTTC. It specifies CASSVDRGMVYGYTF.

The chain carries TRBV30 and TRBJ1-6; D remains unclear. The ends were cut back, 0 bases at V and 8 bases at J, with 14 bases in the middle. CDR1 is GTSNPN and CDR2 is SVGIG in the germline V gene (reference sequence). The CDR3 is 15 amino acids. CDR3 bases: TGTGCCTGGAGTGTACGGGCCAGCGGAGATTCACCCCTCCACTTT. This translates into CAWSVRASGDSPLHF.

The rearrangement joins TRBV2 to TRBJ1-6; no reliable D call. Germline loops: CDR1 SNHLY, CDR2 FYNNEI. Trimming left V 10 bases short and J 6 bases short, with 19 bases between. The CDR3 has 15 residues. The CDR3 bases are TGTGCCACCCTCCAGCAGGCGGTCGGTAATTCACCCCTCCACTTT. It yields the protein CATLQQAVGNSPLHF.

This clone was detected only once. The chain employs TRBV30 and TRBJ2-1; no definite D call. V lost 2 bases to trimming and J lost 2 bases, with 13 bases between them. This CDR3 has 15 residues. Germline V gives CDR1 GTSNPN, CDR2 SVGIG (reference sequence). CDR3 bases: TGTGCCTGGAGTAGAGGCGGAAAGCCCTACAATGAGCAGTTCTTC. As protein: CAWSRGGKPYNEQFF.

CDR3 DNA: TGCGCCAGCAGCACTCCAGCTAGCACAGATACGCAGTATTTT. Residues: CASSTPASTDTQYF. The rearrangement uses TRBV4-1 and TRBJ2-3; no clear D gene. Trimming stripped 5 bases from V and 0 bases from J, with 9 bases between. This CDR3 region has 14 residues. Germline V gene data show CDR1 as MGHRA and CDR2 as YSYEKL.

V usage is TRBV4-2 and J usage is TRBJ2-7; TRBD1 aligns across 7 bases. The CDR3 is made up of 19 amino acids. Germline V gene lookup returns CDR1 LGHNA and CDR2 YNFKEQ. The V and J ends lost 1 base and 1 base, in that order; junction bases with no gene match: 16. CDR3 in DNA: TGTGCCAGCAGCCAAGTCCGAGGAACATTAACAGGGGAGTCCTACGAGCAGTACTTC. Protein sequence: CASSQVRGTLTGESYEQYF.

The chain employs TRBV6-6 and TRBJ1-2; 8 bases are a match to TRBD1. Losses at the gene ends were 0 bases for V and 8 bases for J; bases not matched to a gene: 5. Per germline, CDR1 MNHNY and CDR2 SVGAGI (reference sequence). The CDR3 has 14 residues. The CDR3 nucleotides read TGTGCCAGCAGTTACTCAGCAGGGGGCAACGGCTACACCTTC. It codes for CASSYSAGGNGYTF.

This sequence joins TRBV5-1 and TRBJ2-7; D possibly corresponds to TRBD1 (6 bases). Germline V gene data show CDR1 as SGHRS and CDR2 as YFSETQ. Trimming took off 1 base at V and 3 bases at J, with 35 bases between the two ends. This CDR3 comprises 22 residues. CDR3 protein: CASSLSRFSLGTRSVNIYEQYF. CDR3 DNA sequence: TGCGCCAGCAGCTTGTCCCGTTTTTCACTTGGGACAAGGAGCGTAAATATCTACGAGCAGTACTTC.

This rearrangement joins TRBV2 to TRBJ1-2; D is perhaps TRBD1 (5 bases). The CDR3 covers 14 residues. Trimming shortened V by 3 bases and J by 8 bases, and 16 bases separated the two germline ends. The germline V gene encodes CDR1 SNHLY and CDR2 FYNNEI. The CDR3 region has the DNA TGTGCCAGCAGTGACACTCAGGACATAGGCGGCTACACCTTC. Its protein product is CASSDTQDIGGYTF.

This clone occurred once. The CDR3 bases are TGTGCCAGCAGTGAAGAGGTACTAGCGGAGTTTTACAATGAGCAGTTCTTC. The encoded protein is CASSEEVLAEFYNEQFF. The genes are TRBV2 and TRBJ2-1, with 8 nucleotides matching TRBD2. Trimming took 1 base from V and 4 from J; bases not matched to a gene: 9. There are 17 residues in the CDR3. CDR1 and CDR2 from the germline V gene are SNHLY and FYNNEI.

This clone was detected once. The CDR3 DNA follows: TGTGCCAGCAGTGCAGGGGGTGAAACCTACGAGCAGTACTTC. Protein: CASSAGGETYEQYF. This chain uses TRBV27 with TRBJ2-7, with 7 bases matching TRBD1. The germline V gene encodes CDR1 MNHEY and CDR2 SMNVEV (reference sequence). The CDR3 contains 14 residues. The V segment lost 5 bases and the J segment 2 bases; nucleotides outside the gene matches: 6.